This T cell receptor (beta chain) was sequenced during a study of cytomegalovirus exposure and HLA in healthy donors. Generated by immunoSEQ multiplex PCR, the TCRdb table keeps only in-frame clones and is missing some. The sample contains around 69,000 clones, roughly 95% of which appear only once. The sample consisted of PBMCs. This receptor was identified in a woman younger than 35 in good health and CMV-seropositive.

CDR3 sequence reads: CASSLATPSGTGEQYF. In DNA form, the CDR3 reads TGTGCCAGCAGCTTAGCGACGCCTAGCGGGACCGGCGAGCAGTACTTC. The gene calls are TRBV7-9 and TRBJ2-7; 9 nucleotides agree with TRBD2. CDR1 and CDR2 (germline): SEHNR, FQNEAQ (reference sequence). The V gene end was trimmed by 0 bases and the J gene end by 6 bases; junction bases not matched to a gene: 9. CDR3 length: 16 residues.